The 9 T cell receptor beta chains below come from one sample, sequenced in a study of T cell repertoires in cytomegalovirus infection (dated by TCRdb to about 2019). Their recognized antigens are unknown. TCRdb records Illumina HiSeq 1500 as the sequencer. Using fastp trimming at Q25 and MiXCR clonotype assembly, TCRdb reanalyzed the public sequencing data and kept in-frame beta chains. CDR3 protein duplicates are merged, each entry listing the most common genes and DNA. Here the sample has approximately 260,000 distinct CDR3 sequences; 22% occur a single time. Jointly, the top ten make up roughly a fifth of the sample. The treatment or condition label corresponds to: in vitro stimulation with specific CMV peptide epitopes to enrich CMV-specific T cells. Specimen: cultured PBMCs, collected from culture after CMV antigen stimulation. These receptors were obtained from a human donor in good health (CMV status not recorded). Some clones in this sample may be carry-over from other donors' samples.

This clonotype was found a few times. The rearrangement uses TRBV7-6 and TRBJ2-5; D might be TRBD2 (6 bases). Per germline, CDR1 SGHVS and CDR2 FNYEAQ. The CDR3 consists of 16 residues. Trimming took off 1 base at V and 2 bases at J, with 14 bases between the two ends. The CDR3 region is CASSLVPSGLQETQYF. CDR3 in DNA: TGTGCCAGCAGCTTAGTCCCCTCGGGACTTCAAGAGACCCAGTACTTC.

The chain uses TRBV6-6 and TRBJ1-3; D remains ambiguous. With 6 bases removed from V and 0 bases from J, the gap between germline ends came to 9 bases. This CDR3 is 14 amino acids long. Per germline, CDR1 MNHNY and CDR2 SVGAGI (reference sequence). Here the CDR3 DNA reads TGTGCCAGCAGCCTCGACCGCTCTGGAAACACCATATATTTT. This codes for CASSLDRSGNTIYF.

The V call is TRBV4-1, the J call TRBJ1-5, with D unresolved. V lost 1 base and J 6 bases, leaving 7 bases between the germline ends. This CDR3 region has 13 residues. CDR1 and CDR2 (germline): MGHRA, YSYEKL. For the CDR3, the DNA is TGCGCCAGCAGCCAAGCGTGGGGTCAGCCCCAGCATTTT. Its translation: CASSQAWGQPQHF.

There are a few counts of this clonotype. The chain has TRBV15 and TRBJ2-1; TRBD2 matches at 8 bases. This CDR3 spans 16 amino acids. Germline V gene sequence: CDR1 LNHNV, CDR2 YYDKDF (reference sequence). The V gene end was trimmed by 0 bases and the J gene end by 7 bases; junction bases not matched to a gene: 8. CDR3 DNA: TGTGCCACCAGCAGAGATGGGGGACTAGGGGGTAATGAGCAGTTCTTC. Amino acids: CATSRDGGLGGNEQFF.

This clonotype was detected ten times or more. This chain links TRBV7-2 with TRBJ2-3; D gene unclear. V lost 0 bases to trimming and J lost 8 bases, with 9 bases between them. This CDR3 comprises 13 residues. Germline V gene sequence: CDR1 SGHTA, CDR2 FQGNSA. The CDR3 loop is CASSLALGVTQYF. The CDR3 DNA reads TGTGCCAGCAGCTTAGCGCTCGGCGTTACGCAGTATTTT.

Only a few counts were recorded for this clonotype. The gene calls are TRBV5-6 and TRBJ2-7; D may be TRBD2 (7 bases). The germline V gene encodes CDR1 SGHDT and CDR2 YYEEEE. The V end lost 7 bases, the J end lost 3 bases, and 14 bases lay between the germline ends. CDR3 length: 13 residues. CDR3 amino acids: CASGEGGGYEQYV. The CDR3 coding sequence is TGTGCCAGCGGAGAGGGGGGGGGCTACGAGCAGTACGTC.

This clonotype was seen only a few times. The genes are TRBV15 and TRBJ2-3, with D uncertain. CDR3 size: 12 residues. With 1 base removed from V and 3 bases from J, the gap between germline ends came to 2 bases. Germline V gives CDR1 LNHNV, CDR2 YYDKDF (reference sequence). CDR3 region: CATSRGTDTQYF. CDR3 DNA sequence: TGTGCCACCAGCAGAGGGACAGATACGCAGTATTTT. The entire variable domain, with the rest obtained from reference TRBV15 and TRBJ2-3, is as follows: DAMVIQNPRYQVTQFGKPVTLSCSQTLNHNVMYWYQQKSSQAPKLLFHYYDKDFNNEADTPDNFQSRRPNTSFCFLDIRSPGLGDTAMYLCATSRGTDTQYFGPGTRLTVL.

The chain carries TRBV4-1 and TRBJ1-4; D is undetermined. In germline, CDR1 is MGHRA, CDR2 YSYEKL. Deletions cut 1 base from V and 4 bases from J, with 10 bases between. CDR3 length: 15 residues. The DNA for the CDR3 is TGCGCCAGCAGCCAAGGAGGCAGCCTTAATGAAAAACTGTTTTTT. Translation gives CASSQGGSLNEKLFF.

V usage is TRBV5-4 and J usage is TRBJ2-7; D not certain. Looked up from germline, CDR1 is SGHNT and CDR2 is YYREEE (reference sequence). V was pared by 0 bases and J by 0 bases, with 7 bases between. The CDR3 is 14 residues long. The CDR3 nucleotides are TGTGCCAGCAGCTTGGACCAAAACTCCTACGAGCAGTACGTC. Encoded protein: CASSLDQNSYEQYV.